These 25 T cell receptor beta chains originate from one sample sequenced in a study of tumor and adjacent non-tumor tissue in lung cancer. The library came from three nested PCR rounds adapted from ARM-PCR protocols. Using its own MiXCR run on the multiplex PCR reads, TCRdb lists one record per CDR3 protein. The sample shows 120,000 to 150,000 distinct CDR3 sequences, about 71% of them seen only once. RNA was extracted from bulk tissue without any cell sorting. The sequenced sample consisted of lung tumor tissue. The source is a man in his sixties with small cell lung cancer.

For this clonotype: A read error may explain this, as a much larger clone is one base away. This chain links TRBV12-3 or TRBV12-4 with TRBJ1-1, with 7 bases matching TRBD1. The CDR3 length is 14 residues. Trimming at V came to 7 bases and at J to 9 bases, leaving 14 bases not matched to a gene. Written as DNA, the CDR3 is TGTGCCAGCACCGAACAGGGGCTGGAGACTAAAGCTTTCTTT. It yields the protein CASTEQGLETKAFF.

With regard to this clonotype: Its ends do not fully match the called genes, so a read error is possible. The gene calls are TRBV5-1 and TRBJ2-7, with 10 nucleotides matching TRBD2. Germline-derived CDR1 and CDR2 are SGHRS and YFSETQ. The CDR3 contains 15 residues. CDR3 in amino acids: CTSSSGLARVYEQYF. The CDR3 bases are TGCACCAGCAGCTCGGGACTAGCGAGAGTGTACGAGCAGTACTTC.

About this clonotype: At one end the junction does not follow the germline gene, possibly because of a read error. CDR3 loop: CASSLQTDRLNTGAFF. DNA for the CDR3: TGTGCCAGCAGCTTGCAGACGGACAGATTGAACACTGGAGCTTTCTTT. The chain has TRBV11-1 and TRBJ1-1; D is perhaps TRBD1 (6 bases). Germline V gene data show CDR1 as SGHAT and CDR2 as FQDESV (reference sequence). The CDR3 covers 16 residues.

The gene calls are TRBV6-6 and TRBJ1-5; no clear D. Germline CDR1 and CDR2: MNHNY and SVGAGI (reference sequence). The germline V and J ends were trimmed by 0 bases and 6 bases, with 9 bases remaining between them. This CDR3 has 14 residues. CDR3 region: CASSYSWQSQPQHF. The CDR3 DNA follows: TGTGCCAGCAGTTACTCCTGGCAGAGTCAGCCCCAGCATTTT.

This clonotype was seen just once. The CDR3 carries no conserved terminal phenylalanine or tryptophan, so it likely arises from a read error. V usage is TRBV10-3 and J usage is TRBJ2-1, with D possibly matching TRBD1 (7 bases). The germline gives CDR1 ENHRY, CDR2 SYGVKD. Trimming left V 3 bases short and J 5 bases short, with 8 bases between. This CDR3 comprises 13 residues. Written as DNA, the CDR3 is TGTGCCATCAGTGACAGGGGGGACAATGAGCAGTTCGTC. This codes for CAISDRGDNEQFV.

The chain is built from TRBV5-1 and TRBJ1-1, with D perhaps TRBD1 (6 bases). There are 14 residues in the CDR3. V was clipped by 4 bases and J by 5 bases, with 15 bases between them. Germline lookup yields CDR1 SGHRS and CDR2 YFSETQ. This CDR3 is CASSGWGGWTEAFF. CDR3 nucleotide sequence: TGCGCCAGCAGCGGCTGGGGGGGCTGGACTGAAGCTTTCTTT.

V and J are TRBV12-3 or TRBV12-4 and TRBJ2-1, with D perhaps TRBD2 (5 bases). This CDR3 contains 15 residues. Trimming took 5 bases from V and 7 from J, leaving 18 bases between them. CDR3 protein: CASSHRVPGMNEQFF. CDR3 nucleotide sequence: TGTGCCAGCAGTCACCGGGTCCCGGGGATGAATGAGCAGTTCTTC.

Only a few counts were recorded for this clonotype. A much larger clonotype is one base distant, so this may be a read error. The CDR3 protein is CASRPDNPYEQYV. CDR3 coding DNA: TGTGCCAGCAGACCTGACAACCCCTACGAGCAGTACGTC. This sequence joins TRBV11-2 and TRBJ2-7; D gene uncertain. Trimming removed 6 bases at V and 2 bases at J, with 11 bases between. The CDR3 sequence is 13 residues long. The germline V gene has CDR1 SGHAT and CDR2 FQNNGV.

This chain joins TRBV5-4 and TRBJ2-2; no clear D. Trimming stripped 1 base from V and 1 base from J, with 8 bases between. Germline V gives CDR1 SGHNT, CDR2 YYREEE (reference sequence). The CDR3 consists of 15 residues. The CDR3 region is CASSLSSENTGELFF. The CDR3 DNA reads TGTGCCAGCAGCTTGAGCTCAGAGAACACCGGGGAGCTGTTTTTT.

There are many counts of this clonotype. The chain couples TRBV20-1 to TRBJ2-7; 8 nucleotides agree with TRBD2. V shed 3 bases, J shed 2 bases, and the junction held 6 bases outside the gene matches. The CDR3 is 14 residues long. Germline assignment: CDR1 DFQATT and CDR2 SNEGSKA (reference sequence). CDR3 in amino acids: CSASLAGSPYEQYF. The CDR3 DNA is TGCAGTGCTAGTTTAGCGGGATCCCCCTACGAGCAGTACTTC.

Turning to this clonotype: The junction shows a germline mismatch at one end, possibly a read error. The chain joins TRBV6-5 to TRBJ2-1; the match to TRBD2 covers 8 bases. CDR1 is MNHEY, CDR2 SVGAGI, per germline. The CDR3 covers 17 residues. CDR3 nucleotide sequence: TGTGCCAACAGTTATCGTCTGGGGCTAGCGGGCTACAATGAGCAGTTCTTC. Translating it yields CANSYRLGLAGYNEQFF.

This clonotype was seen a few times. The V gene is TRBV6-6, the J gene TRBJ2-5, with D possibly being TRBD1 or TRBD2 (5 bases each). The CDR3 runs 13 residues. Trimming left V 7 bases short and J 5 bases short, with 14 bases between. Germline-derived CDR1 and CDR2 are MNHNY and SVGAGI (reference sequence). As DNA, the CDR3 is TGTGCCAGCACCGCCCCGGGGCGGGAGACCCAGTACTTC. Translated, it gives CASTAPGRETQYF.

Comments on this clonotype: This may be a read error: a much more frequent sequence differs by one nucleotide. The chain recombines TRBV20-1 with TRBJ2-7; D perhaps matches TRBD2 (5 bases). Germline V lookup: CDR1 DFQATT, CDR2 SNEGSKA (reference sequence). This CDR3 is 13 amino acids long. DNA for the CDR3: TGCAGTGCCATTAAAGGGAGCTCCTACGACCAGTACGTC. Residues: CSAIKGSSYDQYV.

The genes are TRBV12-3 or TRBV12-4 and TRBJ1-5; D gene ambiguous. There are 12 residues in the CDR3. V gave up 9 bases and J gave up 7 bases, with 13 bases separating them. DNA for the CDR3: TGTGCCAGAAGTCGGGAAAGGCAGCCCCAGCATTTT. As protein: CARSRERQPQHF.

The sample holds many counts of this clonotype. The J gene is TRBJ1-1, the V gene TRBV6-8; D call uncertain. V was pared by 9 bases and J by 10 bases, with 12 bases between. CDR3 length equals 10 residues. CDR1 and CDR2 from the germline V gene are MNHGY and SAAAGT. CDR3 coding DNA: TGTGCCAGTCACGACGGGAGAGCTTTCTTT. Its protein is CASHDGRAFF.

The rearrangement uses TRBV20-1 and TRBJ2-1; 9 nucleotides align to TRBD1. Germline assignment: CDR1 DFQATT and CDR2 SNEGSKA (reference sequence). J was trimmed by 3 bases and V by 1 base; bases with no gene match: 10. The CDR3 is 17 residues long. CDR3 in amino acids: CSARGRDRDLFYNEQFF. The CDR3 DNA is TGCAGTGCTAGAGGCCGGGACAGGGATTTGTTCTACAATGAGCAGTTCTTC.

The chain carries TRBV29-1 and TRBJ2-3; D is perhaps TRBD1 (7 bases). The V end lost 6 bases, the J end lost 2 bases, and 18 bases lay between the germline ends. The CDR3 covers 15 residues. Germline V lookup: CDR1 SQVTM, CDR2 ANQGSEA. The CDR3 bases are TGCAGCGTCCCCTACAGGGGAGGATTCACAGATACGCAGTATTTT. It codes for CSVPYRGGFTDTQYF.

Remarks on this clonotype: This sequence may be a read error, since a much larger clone differs from it by one base. This sequence joins TRBV6-5 and TRBJ1-3; D is undetermined. The CDR3 is made up of 15 amino acids. The germline CDR1 and CDR2 sequences are MNHEY and SVGAGI. V was trimmed by 4 bases and J by 4 bases, leaving 14 bases between them. In nucleotides, the CDR3 is TGTGCCAGCAGTTCCCAGTCCACCCAGGGAAACACCATATATTTT. Its translation: CASSSQSTQGNTIYF.

V is TRBV6-5 and J is TRBJ2-7; D call uncertain. Germline assignment: CDR1 MNHEY and CDR2 SVGAGI. The CDR3 spans 12 residues. Trimming took off 8 bases at V and 0 bases at J, with 8 bases between the two ends. The CDR3 bases are TGTGCCAGCGGTACAGTCTCCTACGAGCAGTACTTC. This codes for CASGTVSYEQYF.

On this clonotype: With a much larger clone just one base away, this may be a read error. The final CDR3 position lacks the conserved phenylalanine or tryptophan, pointing to a likely read error. V usage is TRBV20-1 and J usage is TRBJ2-4, with TRBD2 identical over 10 bases. V lost 0 bases, J lost 6 bases, and 5 bases stayed unmatched. Germline values: CDR1 DFQATT, CDR2 SNEGSKA (reference sequence). The CDR3 is made up of 15 amino acids. CDR3 sequence: CSAREGRTSGNIQYI. The CDR3 bases are TGCAGTGCTAGAGAGGGAAGGACTAGCGGAAACATTCAGTACATC.

The V and J genes are TRBV20-1 and TRBJ2-3, with D hard to call. V gave up 4 bases and J gave up 1 base, with 15 bases separating them. CDR3 length: 15 residues. CDR1 DFQATT and CDR2 SNEGSKA come from the germline V gene (reference sequence). As DNA, the CDR3 is TGCAGTGCTAACCTCTACCAAGATGGCACAGATACGCAGTATTTT. Amino acids: CSANLYQDGTDTQYF.

This clonotype was detected a few times. The genes are TRBV6-1 and TRBJ2-3, with D perhaps matching TRBD2 (6 bases). Germline lookup yields CDR1 MNHNS and CDR2 SASEGT. There are 17 residues in the CDR3. The V end was cut by 7 bases, the J end by 2 bases, with 22 bases between. The CDR3: CASTGLLRTPYTDTQYF. The CDR3 DNA reads TGTGCCAGCACTGGACTACTGAGGACGCCTTACACAGATACGCAGTATTTT.

This clonotype has a single count. The chain uses TRBV4-1 and TRBJ1-6, with a possible D match to TRBD1 (6 bases). V shed 7 bases and J shed 7 bases, with 20 bases lying between them. CDR1 and CDR2 from the germline V gene are MGHRA and YSYEKL. CDR3 length equals 16 residues. The CDR3 bases are TGCGCCAGCATCCAGGATCGGGACAAGGCGAATTCACCCCTCCACTTT. Protein: CASIQDRDKANSPLHF.

The rearrangement uses TRBV4-1 and TRBJ2-3; 8 bases map to TRBD2. Trimming at V came to 0 bases and at J to 1 base, leaving 6 bases not matched to a gene. CDR3 length: 17 residues. Germline CDR1 is MGHRA and CDR2 is YSYEKL. The chain's CDR3 is CASSQDVRAGGTDTQYF. In nucleotides, the CDR3 is TGCGCCAGCAGCCAAGATGTTCGAGCGGGAGGCACAGATACGCAGTATTTT.

About this clonotype: A much larger clonotype is one base distant, so this may be a read error. The rearrangement joins TRBV20-1 to TRBJ2-1, with D unclear. This CDR3 has 13 residues. Trimming stripped 6 bases from V and 2 bases from J, with 11 bases between. Germline V gene data show CDR1 as DFQATT and CDR2 as SNEGSKA (reference sequence). CDR3 nucleotides: TGCAGTGCGCCCGAGGAGACCTACAATGAGCAGTTCTTC. It encodes CSAPEETYNEQFF.